This T cell receptor beta chain was observed in a study of beta chain features in type 1 diabetes. Findings and limits, study-wide: It was among patients, rather than healthy donors, that naive, central memory and Treg TCRB repertoires appeared more similar. Among type 1 diabetes patients, VDJ junctions had fewer insertions and more deletions. Type 1 diabetes patients had moderately but significantly shorter TCRB CDR3s in all four CD4+ subsets.

Per donor, one heparinised blood draw averaged roughly 120 mL. Via CD45RO/CCR7/CD25/CD127/CD95/CD27, cells of the CD4+ naive, central memory, regulatory and stem cell-like memory subsets were sorted. Note on this clone: Its antigen is unknown.

In germline, CDR1 is SGDLS, CDR2 YYNGEE. The CDR3 has 15 residues. V trimming: 0 bases; J trimming: 4 bases; junction bases outside the gene matches: 4. Reverse transcribing all isolated RNA meant expressed TCRB transcripts were sequenced. Sequenced by immunoSEQ multiplex PCR; TCRdb stores in-frame clones only, minus some. This table has 140,000 or so clones, more than 10% appearing once. This TCR came from a man aged 18 to 30 with type 1 diabetes. The sample consisted of central memory CD4+ T cells from blood. The genes are TRBV9 and TRBJ2-3; 8 bases align to TRBD2. CDR3 amino acids: CASSVAGGLADTQYF. DNA of the CDR3: TGTGCCAGCAGCGTAGCGGGGGGGCTCGCAGATACGCAGTATTTT.